Listed below are T cell receptor beta chains from one sample, sequenced in a study of T cell repertoires in cytomegalovirus infection. TCRdb passed the reads through MiXCR, listing each CDR3 protein once. The table shows about 450,000 distinct CDR3 sequences, with approximately 31% occurring only once. The sample was PBMCs. The receptors shown here come from a human donor in good health (CMV status not recorded). Some clones in this sample may be carry-over from other donors' samples. CDR3s include the opening cysteine and the closing phenylalanine or tryptophan. D genes are given only for firm matches. Some rows mark clone size as missing; the rest say once, few, many or name a class of expanded clone.

. | . | TRBJ2-7 | TRBV3-1 | CASSQDLWEGWADRIYEQYF | TGTGCCAGCAGCCAAGATCTTTGGGAAGGGTGGGCAGATCGGATTTACGAGCAGTACTTC
few | . | TRBJ2-2 | TRBV18 | CASSRSGTADTGELFF | TGTGCCAGCTCACGATCCGGGACGGCTGACACCGGGGAGCTGTTTTTT
few | . | TRBJ1-3 | TRBV6-5 | CASSFSSSGNTIYF | TGTGCCAGCAGTTTCTCCAGCTCTGGAAACACCATATATTTT
few | TRBD2 | TRBJ2-1 | TRBV11-3 | CASSLGNSGGPSDEQFF | TGTGCCAGCAGCTTAGGGAATAGCGGGGGGCCATCGGATGAGCAGTTCTTC
. | . | TRBJ2-2 | TRBV5-1 | CASSLGLAGKIPTGELFF | TGCGCCAGCAGCTTGGGATTGGCGGGGAAAATTCCCACCGGGGAGCTGTTTTTT
. | . | TRBJ2-5 | TRBV20-1 | CSAHIWDTQETQYF | TGCAGTGCCCACATTTGGGACACCCAAGAGACCCAGTACTTC
many | . | TRBJ1-5 | TRBV6-2/TRBV6-3 | CASSRGRSRNQPQHF | TGTGCCAGCAGCCGGGGGAGGTCACGCAATCAGCCCCAGCATTTT
once | . | TRBJ2-3 | TRBV3-1 | CASSQVGPTDTQYF | TGTGCCAGCAGCCAAGTCGGACCCACAGATACGCAGTATTTT
. | . | TRBJ2-2 | TRBV9 | CASSVAYGTGELFF | TGTGCCAGCAGCGTAGCGTACGGCACCGGGGAGCTGTTTTTT
. | . | TRBJ1-2 | TRBV6-2/TRBV6-3 | CATLSVGARYGYTF | TGTGCCACCCTCTCTGTGGGAGCTCGTTATGGCTACACCTTC
. | . | TRBJ1-6 | TRBV7-9 | CASSLEVRSYNSPLHF | TGTGCCAGCAGCTTAGAAGTACGCTCCTATAATTCACCCCTCCACTTT
. | . | TRBJ2-7 | TRBV27 | CASRPASGYEQYF | TGTGCCAGCAGGCCGGCCTCCGGCTACGAGCAGTACTTC
. | TRBD2 | TRBJ2-3 | TRBV7-3 | CASSPQLAGKTDTQYF | TGTGCCAGCAGCCCTCAACTAGCGGGGAAGACAGATACGCAGTATTTT
. | TRBD1 | TRBJ1-4 | TRBV20-1 | CSAGQEATNEKLFF | TGCAGTGCCGGACAGGAAGCAACTAATGAAAAACTGTTTTTT
many | . | TRBJ1-4 | TRBV12-3/TRBV12-4 | CASSPSGGTNEKLFF | TGTGCCAGCAGTCCCTCGGGGGGGACTAATGAAAAACTGTTTTTT
few | . | TRBJ1-2 | TRBV7-4 | CASERFSGARQGYTF | TGTGCCAGCGAACGGTTTTCGGGGGCACGGCAAGGCTACACCTTC
many | . | TRBJ1-3 | TRBV7-2 | CASSPGSQSGNTIYF | TGTGCCAGCAGCCCAGGGAGTCAGTCTGGAAACACCATATATTTT
few | TRBD2 | TRBJ2-3 | TRBV28 | CASSGTSSTDTQYF | TGTGCCAGCTCCGGGACTAGCAGCACAGATACGCAGTATTTT
. | TRBD1 | TRBJ1-6 | TRBV5-1 | CASSVGQGYNSPLHF | TGCGCCAGCAGCGTCGGACAGGGATATAATTCACCCCTCCACTTT
few | TRBD1 | TRBJ1-2 | TRBV11-2 | CASSRGTGHYGYTF | TGTGCCAGCAGCCGAGGGACAGGGCACTATGGCTACACCTTC
many | . | TRBJ2-7 | TRBV7-2 | CASSKLPYGKTGEQYF | TGTGCCAGCAGCAAACTGCCGTACGGGAAAACCGGCGAGCAGTACTTC
. | . | TRBJ1-2 | TRBV10-3 | CAISESHVYGYTF | TGTGCCATCAGTGAATCACACGTCTATGGCTACACCTTC
few | TRBD1 | TRBJ2-1 | TRBV2 | CASSERQGNNEQFF | TGTGCCAGCAGTGAAAGACAGGGAAACAATGAGCAGTTCTTC
many | TRBD1 | TRBJ1-4 | TRBV7-6 | CASSPRAGQGGEKLFF | TGTGCCAGCAGCCCAAGGGCGGGACAGGGAGGCGAAAAACTGTTTTTT
many | . | TRBJ2-2 | TRBV7-6 | CASSLGAGELFF | TGTGCCAGCAGCTTAGGAGCCGGGGAGCTGTTTTTT
. | . | TRBJ2-3 | TRBV6-5 | CASSFYRGAGTDTQYF | TGTGCCAGCAGTTTCTATCGGGGGGCAGGCACAGATACGCAGTATTTT
few | TRBD2 | TRBJ2-2 | TRBV7-2 | CASSLSRGGYTGELFF | TGTGCCAGCAGCTTATCGCGGGGGGGATACACCGGGGAGCTGTTTTTT
few | TRBD1 | TRBJ2-7 | TRBV20-1 | CSARGWGRGEQYF | TGCAGTGCTAGAGGGTGGGGCAGGGGGGAGCAGTACTTC
many | . | TRBJ1-3 | TRBV7-2 | CASSSYEDSGNTIYF | TGTGCCAGCAGCTCTTATGAGGACTCTGGAAACACCATATATTTT
many | . | TRBJ2-7 | TRBV7-2 | CASSFPGTGRLSSYEQYF | TGTGCCAGCAGCTTCCCAGGGACGGGCCGATTGAGCTCCTACGAGCAGTACTTC
few | TRBD1 | TRBJ1-2 | TRBV7-6 | CASSTPGGDYGYTF | TGTGCCAGCAGCACCCCAGGGGGCGACTATGGCTACACCTTC
. | . | TRBJ2-7 | TRBV6-1 | CASSEVGGPPYEQYF | TGTGCCAGCAGTGAAGTCGGCGGTCCCCCCTACGAGCAGTACTTC
many | TRBD1 | TRBJ2-3 | TRBV7-2 | CASSLQAGRGSFPSTDTQYF | TGTGCCAGCAGCCTCCAGGCGGGCAGGGGGAGTTTTCCGAGCACAGATACGCAGTATTTT